This record concerns one T cell receptor beta chain sequence. The antigen remains undetermined. This entry belongs to a study of radiotherapy plus CTLA-4 blockade in lung cancer. Overall study: Objective responses arose in approximately 19% of patients, and approximately 28% experienced disease control.

The table came from immunoSEQ multiplex PCR; TCRdb's copy has only in-frame clones and leaves some out. The data show 70,000 to 90,000 clones, with about four fifths seen just once and about 0.79% held by the top ten. Study conclusions and caveats: Early blood T cell clone changes and increased post-radiation serum interferon-beta were reportedly the strongest response predictors. Following radiotherapy plus ipilimumab, tumor-derived TCR clones expanded in the blood.

The input for sequencing was peripheral blood, taken from a patient treated with radiotherapy plus ipilimumab. This sequence was found in a human donor with non-small cell lung cancer who had stable disease on radiotherapy plus ipilimumab.

In nucleotides, the CDR3 is TGTGCCAGCAGTTTATGGCAGGGAACTAGTAATTCACCCCTCCACTTT. This sequence encodes CASSLWQGTSNSPLHF. The J gene is TRBJ1-6, the V gene TRBV28; D possibly corresponds to TRBD1 (5 bases). The CDR3 is 16 residues long. Germline V gene data show CDR1 as MDHEN and CDR2 as SYDVKM. Between the trimmed V and J ends, which lost 0 bases and 6 bases, there was a span of 12 bases.